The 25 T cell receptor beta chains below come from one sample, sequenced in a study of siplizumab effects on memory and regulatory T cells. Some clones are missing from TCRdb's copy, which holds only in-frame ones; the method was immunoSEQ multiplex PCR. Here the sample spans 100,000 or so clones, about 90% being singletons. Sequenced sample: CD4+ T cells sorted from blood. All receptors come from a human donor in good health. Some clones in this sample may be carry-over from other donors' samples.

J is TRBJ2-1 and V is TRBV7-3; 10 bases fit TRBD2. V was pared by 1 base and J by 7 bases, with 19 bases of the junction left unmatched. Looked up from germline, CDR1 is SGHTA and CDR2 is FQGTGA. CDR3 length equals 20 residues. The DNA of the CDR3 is TGTGCCAGCAGCTTAAACGCCTGGAGAAAGAGCGGGAGGGCCGTGAATGAGCAGTTCTTC. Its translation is CASSLNAWRKSGRAVNEQFF.

The CDR3 DNA follows: TGTGCTAGACTACAGGGGGCCGAGGGCTACACCTTC. Residues: CARLQGAEGYTF. The rearrangement uses TRBV12-5 and TRBJ1-2; 9 nucleotides match TRBD1. The CDR3 is 12 residues long. The germline V gene has CDR1 LGHNT and CDR2 FRNRAP. V dropped 9 bases and J dropped 8; count of bases not matched to a gene: 7.

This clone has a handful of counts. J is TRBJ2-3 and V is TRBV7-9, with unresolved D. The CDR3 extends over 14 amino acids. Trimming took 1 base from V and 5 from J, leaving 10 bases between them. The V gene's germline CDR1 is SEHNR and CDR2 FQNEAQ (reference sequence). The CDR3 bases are TGTGCCAGCAGCTTAGGGGTAACGGGAGATACGCAGTATTTT. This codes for CASSLGVTGDTQYF.

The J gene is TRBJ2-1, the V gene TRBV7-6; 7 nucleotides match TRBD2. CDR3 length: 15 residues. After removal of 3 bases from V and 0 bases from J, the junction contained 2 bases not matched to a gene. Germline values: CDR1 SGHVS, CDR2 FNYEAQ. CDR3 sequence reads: CASSFGGSSYNEQFF. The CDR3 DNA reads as TGTGCCAGCAGCTTCGGGGGGAGCTCCTACAATGAGCAGTTCTTC.

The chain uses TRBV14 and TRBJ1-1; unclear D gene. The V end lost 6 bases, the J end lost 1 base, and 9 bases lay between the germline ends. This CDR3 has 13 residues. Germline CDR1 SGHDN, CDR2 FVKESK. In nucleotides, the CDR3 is TGTGCCAGCAGGAGGCACGGGAACACTGAAGCTTTCTTT. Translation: CASRRHGNTEAFF.

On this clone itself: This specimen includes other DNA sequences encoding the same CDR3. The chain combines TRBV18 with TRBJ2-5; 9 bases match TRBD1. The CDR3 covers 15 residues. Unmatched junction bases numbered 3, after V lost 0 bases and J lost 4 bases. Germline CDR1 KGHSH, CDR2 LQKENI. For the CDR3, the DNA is TGTGCCAGCTCACCACCTATGGGACAGGGAGAGACCCAGTACTTC. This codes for CASSPPMGQGETQYF.

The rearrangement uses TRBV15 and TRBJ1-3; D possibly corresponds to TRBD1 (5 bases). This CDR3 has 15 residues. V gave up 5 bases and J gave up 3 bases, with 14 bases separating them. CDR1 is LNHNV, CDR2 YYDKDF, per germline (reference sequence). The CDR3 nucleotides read TGTGCCACCAGCGCACAACAGGCTTTTGGAAACACCATATATTTT. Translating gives CATSAQQAFGNTIYF.

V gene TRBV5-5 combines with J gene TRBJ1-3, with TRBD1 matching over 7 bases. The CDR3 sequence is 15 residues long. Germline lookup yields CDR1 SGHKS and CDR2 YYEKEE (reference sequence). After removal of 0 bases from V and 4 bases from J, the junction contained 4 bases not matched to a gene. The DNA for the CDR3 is TGTGCCAGCAGCTTGGCCTGGGACAGCGGAAACACCATATATTTT. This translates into CASSLAWDSGNTIYF.

The CDR3 sequence: CASSLQGIGELFF. The CDR3 DNA follows: TGTGCCAGCAGCTTACAGGGAATCGGGGAGCTGTTTTTT. The chain uses TRBV7-8 and TRBJ2-2; TRBD1 might be the D (5 bases). Trimming left V 2 bases short and J 7 bases short, with 8 bases between. This CDR3 contains 13 residues. Germline V gives CDR1 SGHVS, CDR2 FQNEAQ.

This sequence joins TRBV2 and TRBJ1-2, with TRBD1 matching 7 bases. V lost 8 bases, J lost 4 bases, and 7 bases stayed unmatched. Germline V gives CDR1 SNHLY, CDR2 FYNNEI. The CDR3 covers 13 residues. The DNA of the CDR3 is TGTGCCAGCTCGACAGGGTTTGGCTATGGCTACACCTTC. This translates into CASSTGFGYGYTF.

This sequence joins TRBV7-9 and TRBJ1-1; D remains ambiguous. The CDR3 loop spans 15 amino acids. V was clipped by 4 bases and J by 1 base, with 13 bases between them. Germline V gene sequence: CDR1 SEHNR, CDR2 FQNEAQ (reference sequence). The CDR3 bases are TGTGCCAGCAGCTACTTAATCTCAGGGAACACTGAAGCTTTCTTT. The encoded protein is CASSYLISGNTEAFF.

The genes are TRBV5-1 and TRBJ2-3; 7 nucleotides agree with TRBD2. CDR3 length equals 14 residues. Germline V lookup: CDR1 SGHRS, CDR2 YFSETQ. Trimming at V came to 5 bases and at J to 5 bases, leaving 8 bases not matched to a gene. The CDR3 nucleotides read TGCGCCAGCAGGGGGAGCGGGAAAGTAGATACGCAGTATTTT. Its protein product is CASRGSGKVDTQYF.

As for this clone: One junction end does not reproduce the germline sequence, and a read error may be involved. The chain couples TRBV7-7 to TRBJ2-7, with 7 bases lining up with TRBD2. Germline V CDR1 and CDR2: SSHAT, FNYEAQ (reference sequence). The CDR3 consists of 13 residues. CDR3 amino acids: CASSFGAGDEQYF. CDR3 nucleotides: TGTGCTAGCAGCTTTGGGGCGGGAGACGAGCAGTACTTC.

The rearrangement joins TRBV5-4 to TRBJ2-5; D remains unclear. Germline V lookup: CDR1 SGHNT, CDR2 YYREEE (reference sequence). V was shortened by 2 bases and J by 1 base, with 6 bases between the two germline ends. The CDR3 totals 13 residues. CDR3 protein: CASSLSLQETQYF. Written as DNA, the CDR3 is TGTGCCAGCAGCTTAAGCCTCCAAGAGACCCAGTACTTC.

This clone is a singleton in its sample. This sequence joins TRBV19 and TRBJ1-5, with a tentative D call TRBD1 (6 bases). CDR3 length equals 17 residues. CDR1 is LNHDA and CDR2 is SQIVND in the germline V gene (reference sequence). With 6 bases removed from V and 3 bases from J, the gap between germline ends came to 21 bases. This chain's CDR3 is CASRPLQGIIDNQPQHF. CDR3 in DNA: TGTGCCAGTAGGCCTTTACAGGGAATCATAGACAATCAGCCCCAGCATTTT.

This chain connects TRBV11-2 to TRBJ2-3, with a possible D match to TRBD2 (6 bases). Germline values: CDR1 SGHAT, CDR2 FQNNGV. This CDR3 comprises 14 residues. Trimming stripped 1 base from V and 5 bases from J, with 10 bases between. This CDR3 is CASSLVSGEDTQYF. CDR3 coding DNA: TGTGCCAGCAGCTTAGTTTCGGGGGAAGATACGCAGTATTTT. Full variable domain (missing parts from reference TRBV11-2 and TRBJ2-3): EAGVAQSPRYKIIEKRQSVAFWCNPISGHATLYWYQQILGQGPKLLIQFQNNGVVDDSQLPKDRFSAERLKGVDSTLKIQPAKLEDSAVYLCASSLVSGEDTQYFGPGTRLTVL.

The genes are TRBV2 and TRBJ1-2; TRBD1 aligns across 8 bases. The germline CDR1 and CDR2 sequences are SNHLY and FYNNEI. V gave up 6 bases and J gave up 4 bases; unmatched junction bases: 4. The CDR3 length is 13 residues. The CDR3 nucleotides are TGTGCCAGCAGCGTGACAGGGGCCTATGGCTACACCTTC. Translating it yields CASSVTGAYGYTF.

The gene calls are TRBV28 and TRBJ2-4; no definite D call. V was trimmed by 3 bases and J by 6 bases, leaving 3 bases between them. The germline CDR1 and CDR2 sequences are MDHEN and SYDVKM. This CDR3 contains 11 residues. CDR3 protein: CASSFGNIQYF. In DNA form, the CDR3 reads TGTGCCAGCAGTTTTGGAAACATTCAGTACTTC.

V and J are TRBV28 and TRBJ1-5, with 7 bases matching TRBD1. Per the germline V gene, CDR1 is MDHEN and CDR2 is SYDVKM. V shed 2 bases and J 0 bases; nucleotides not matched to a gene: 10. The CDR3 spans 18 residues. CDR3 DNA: TGTGCCAGCAGTTTACGAGGGACAGTACAGATTAGCAATCAGCCCCAGCATTTT. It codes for CASSLRGTVQISNQPQHF.

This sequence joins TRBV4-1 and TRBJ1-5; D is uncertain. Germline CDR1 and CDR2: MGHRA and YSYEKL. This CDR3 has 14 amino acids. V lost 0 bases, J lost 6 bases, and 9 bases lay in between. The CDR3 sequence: CASSQDVGRQPQHF. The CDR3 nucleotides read TGCGCCAGCAGCCAAGATGTGGGCCGTCAGCCCCAGCATTTT.

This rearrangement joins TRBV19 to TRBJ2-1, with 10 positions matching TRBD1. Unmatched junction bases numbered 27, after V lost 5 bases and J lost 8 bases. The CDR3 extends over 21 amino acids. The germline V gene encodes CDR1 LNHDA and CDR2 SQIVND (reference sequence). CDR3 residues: CASSGDRGHGSGEGLLDEQFF. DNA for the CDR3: TGTGCCAGTAGTGGGGACAGGGGACATGGATCGGGGGAGGGCCTTTTAGATGAGCAGTTCTTC.

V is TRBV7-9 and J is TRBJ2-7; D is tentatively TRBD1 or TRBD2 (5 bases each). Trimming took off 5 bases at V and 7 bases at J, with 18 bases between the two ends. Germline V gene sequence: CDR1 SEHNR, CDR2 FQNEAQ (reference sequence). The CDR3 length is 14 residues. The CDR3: CASSLGVGEREQYF. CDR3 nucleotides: TGTGCCAGCAGCCTCGGGGTAGGGGAGAGGGAGCAGTACTTC.

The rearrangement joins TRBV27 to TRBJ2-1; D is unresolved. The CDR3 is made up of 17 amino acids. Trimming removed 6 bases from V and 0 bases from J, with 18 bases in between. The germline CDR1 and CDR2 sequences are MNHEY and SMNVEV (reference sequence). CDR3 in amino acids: CASSLNGPNPSYNEQFF. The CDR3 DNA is TGTGCCAGCAGCCTCAATGGGCCTAATCCCTCCTACAATGAGCAGTTCTTC.

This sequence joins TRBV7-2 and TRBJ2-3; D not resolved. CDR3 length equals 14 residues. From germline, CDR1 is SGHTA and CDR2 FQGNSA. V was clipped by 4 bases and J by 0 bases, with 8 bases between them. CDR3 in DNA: TGTGCCAGCAGCTCCGGCGCTAGCACAGATACGCAGTATTTT. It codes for CASSSGASTDTQYF.

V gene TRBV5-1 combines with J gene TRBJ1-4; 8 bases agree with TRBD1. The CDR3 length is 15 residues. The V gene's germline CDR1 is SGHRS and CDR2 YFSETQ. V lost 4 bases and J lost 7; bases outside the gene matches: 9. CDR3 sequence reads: CASSPSDRDSEKLFF. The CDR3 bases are TGCGCCAGCAGCCCCTCGGACAGGGACAGTGAAAAACTGTTTTTT.